This record concerns one T cell receptor beta chain sequence. Its specificity is unknown. These data are taken from a study of cytomegalovirus exposure and HLA in healthy donors. Study outcomes and limitations: Investigators reported fewer than 200 TCR beta chains as tied to cytomegalovirus.

Unrecorded immune exposure was likely among donors, who were nominally healthy when sampled. The PCR contained 60 Vbeta and 13 Jbeta primers. Produced via immunoSEQ multiplex PCR; TCRdb's table is partial and in-frame only. The repertoire holds 130,000 to 150,000 clones, with 55% to 70% as singletons. Germline CDR1 and CDR2: MGHRA and YSYEKL. Trimming took off 1 base at V and 4 bases at J, with 15 bases between the two ends. CDR3 length: 16 amino acids. This receptor was identified in a young woman in good health and CMV-seropositive. The genes are TRBV4-1 and TRBJ2-3; no clear D. Material: PBMCs. The CDR3 DNA sequence: TGCGCCAGCAGCCAAGTCCCCTCCGTCGTCGCAGATACGCAGTATTTT. This translates into CASSQVPSVVADTQYF.